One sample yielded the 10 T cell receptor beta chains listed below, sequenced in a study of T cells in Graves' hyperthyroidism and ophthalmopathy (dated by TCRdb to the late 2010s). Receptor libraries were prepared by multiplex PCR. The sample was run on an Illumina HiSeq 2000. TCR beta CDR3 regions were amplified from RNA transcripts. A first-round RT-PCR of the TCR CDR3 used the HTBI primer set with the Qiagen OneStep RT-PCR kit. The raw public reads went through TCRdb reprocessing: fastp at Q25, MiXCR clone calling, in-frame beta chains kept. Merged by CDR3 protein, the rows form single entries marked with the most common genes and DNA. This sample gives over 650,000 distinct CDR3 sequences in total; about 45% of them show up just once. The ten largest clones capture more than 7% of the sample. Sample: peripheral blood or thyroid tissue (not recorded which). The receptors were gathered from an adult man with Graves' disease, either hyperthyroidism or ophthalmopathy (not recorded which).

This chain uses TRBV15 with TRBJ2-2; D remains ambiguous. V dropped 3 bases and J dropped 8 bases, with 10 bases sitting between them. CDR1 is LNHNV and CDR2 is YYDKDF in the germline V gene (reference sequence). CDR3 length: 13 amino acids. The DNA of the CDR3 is TGTGCCACCAGCAGGAGTCTTACAGGGGAGCTGTTTTTT. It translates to CATSRSLTGELFF.

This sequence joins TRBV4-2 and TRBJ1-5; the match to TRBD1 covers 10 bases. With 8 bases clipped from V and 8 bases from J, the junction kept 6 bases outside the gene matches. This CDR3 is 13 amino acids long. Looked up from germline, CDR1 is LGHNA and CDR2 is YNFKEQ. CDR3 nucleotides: TGTGCCAGCGGGGACAGGGGAAGTGAGCCCCAGCATTTT. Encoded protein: CASGDRGSEPQHF.

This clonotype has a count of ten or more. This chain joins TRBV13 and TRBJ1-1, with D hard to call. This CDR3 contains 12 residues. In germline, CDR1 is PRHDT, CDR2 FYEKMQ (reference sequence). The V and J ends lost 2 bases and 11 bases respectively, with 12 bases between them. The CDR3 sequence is CASSLYGGEAFF. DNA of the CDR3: TGTGCCAGCAGCTTATACGGCGGCGAGGCTTTCTTT. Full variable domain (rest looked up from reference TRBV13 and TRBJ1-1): AAGVIQSPRHLIKEKRETATLKCYPIPRHDTVYWYQQGPGQDPQFLISFYEKMQSDKGSIPDRFSAQQFSDYHSELNMSSLELGDSALYFCASSLYGGEAFFGQGTRLTVV.

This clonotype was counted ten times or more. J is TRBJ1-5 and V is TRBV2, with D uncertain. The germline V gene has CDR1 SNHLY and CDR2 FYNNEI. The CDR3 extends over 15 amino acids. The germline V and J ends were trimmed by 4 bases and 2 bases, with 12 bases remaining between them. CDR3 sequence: CASSGDLGGNQPQHF. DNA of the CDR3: TGTGCCAGCAGTGGAGATCTGGGAGGCAATCAGCCCCAGCATTTT.

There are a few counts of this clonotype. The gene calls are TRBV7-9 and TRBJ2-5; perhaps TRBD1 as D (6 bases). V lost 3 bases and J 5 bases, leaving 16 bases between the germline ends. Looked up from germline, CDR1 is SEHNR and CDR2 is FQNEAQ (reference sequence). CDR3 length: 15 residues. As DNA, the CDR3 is TGTGCCAGCAGCTTTAACAGGGCCATTGATGAGACCCAGTACTTC. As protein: CASSFNRAIDETQYF.

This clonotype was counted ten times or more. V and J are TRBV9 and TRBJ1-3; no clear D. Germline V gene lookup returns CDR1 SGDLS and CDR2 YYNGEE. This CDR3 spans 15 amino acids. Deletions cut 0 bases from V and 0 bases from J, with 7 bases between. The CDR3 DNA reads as TGTGCCAGCAGCGTAGAGGCAGTCTCTGGAAACACCATATATTTT. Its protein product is CASSVEAVSGNTIYF.

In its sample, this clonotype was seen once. The CDR3 DNA follows: TGTGCCATCAGTTTGGGCTTCACGGGGGGCACTGAAGCTTTCTTT. Amino acids: CAISLGFTGGTEAFF. The chain uses TRBV10-3 and TRBJ1-1; tentatively, D is TRBD1 (5 bases). Per the germline V gene, CDR1 is ENHRY and CDR2 is SYGVKD. The CDR3 spans 15 residues. Trimming took off 5 bases at V and 4 bases at J, with 17 bases between the two ends.

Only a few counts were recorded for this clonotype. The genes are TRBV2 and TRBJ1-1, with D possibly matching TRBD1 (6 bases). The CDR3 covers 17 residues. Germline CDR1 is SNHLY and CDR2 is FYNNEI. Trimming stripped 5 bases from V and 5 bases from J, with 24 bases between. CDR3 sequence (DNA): TGTGCCAGCAGTTATCGTCCCGGGACATTCTCGAGTACTGAAGCTTTCTTT. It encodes CASSYRPGTFSSTEAFF.

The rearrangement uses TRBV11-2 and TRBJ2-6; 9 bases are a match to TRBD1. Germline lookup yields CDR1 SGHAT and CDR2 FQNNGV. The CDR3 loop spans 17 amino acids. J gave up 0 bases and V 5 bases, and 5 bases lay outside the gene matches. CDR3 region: CASSQGQGRSGANVLTF. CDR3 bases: TGTGCCAGCAGCCAGGGACAGGGCCGCTCTGGGGCCAACGTCCTGACTTTC.

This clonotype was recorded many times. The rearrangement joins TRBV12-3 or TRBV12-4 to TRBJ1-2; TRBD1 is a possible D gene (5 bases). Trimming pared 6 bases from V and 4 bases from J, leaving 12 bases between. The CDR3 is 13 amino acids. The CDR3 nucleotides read TGTGCCAGCAGCCCCGGCACAGGCTATGGCTACACCTTC. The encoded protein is CASSPGTGYGYTF.